The clone carrying this TCR beta chain showed up many times. The CDR3 contains 14 residues. With 3 bases removed from V and 5 bases from J, the gap between germline ends came to 10 bases. Germline V gives CDR1 LNHDA, CDR2 SQIVND (reference sequence). Individual cDNA molecules received unique molecular identifiers during library preparation. TCRdb reprocessed the 5' RACE reads with MiXCR, giving one entry per CDR3 protein. The sample holds 80,000 or so distinct CDR3 sequences, about an eighth seen once. This specimen comes from a study of early T cells in non-severe SARS-CoV-2 infection. Overall study context: From unsorted whole blood, bulk RNA was sequenced, and the chains remained unpaired.

The chain uses TRBV19 and TRBJ2-2; no definite D call. The TCR comes from an adult who was a healthcare worker with PCR-confirmed SARS-CoV-2 infection or an uninfected control (not recorded which). The sample consisted of whole blood. DNA of the CDR3: TGTGCCAGTAGTATGCGACAAACTACCGGGGAGCTGTTTTTT. Translation: CASSMRQTTGELFF. The full variable domain, its missing parts supplied by reference TRBV19 and TRBJ2-2, is DGGITQSPKYLFRKEGQNVTLSCEQNLNHDAMYWYRQDPGQGLRLIYYSQIVNDFQKGDIAEGYSVSREKKESFPLTVTSAQKNPTAFYLCASSMRQTTGELFFGEGSRLTVL.